Each of the 8 T cell receptor beta chains below was sequenced from the same sample in a study of T-cell memory formation after mild COVID-19. TCRdb re-derived calls from the 5' RACE reads in MiXCR, one entry per CDR3 protein. The sample holds around 530,000 distinct CDR3 sequences; 20% to 25% are singletons and the top ten take around 7.7%. The specimen was PBMCs or a T cell subset sorted from them (not recorded which). All receptors derive from an adult woman who had mild COVID-19 (a few samples of this study predate the infection). Cell type and time point are not known.

The J gene is TRBJ2-7, the V gene TRBV4-1, with D possibly matching TRBD1 (6 bases). The CDR3 loop spans 14 amino acids. Germline CDR1 and CDR2: MGHRA and YSYEKL. Trimming took 1 base from V and 5 from J, leaving 12 bases between them. The CDR3 DNA reads TGCGCCAGCAGCCAAGCCCCAGGGGCGGACGAGCAGTACTTC. This gives the protein CASSQAPGADEQYF.

The V and J genes are TRBV11-2 and TRBJ2-7; no reliable D call. The CDR3 spans 14 residues. V shed 4 bases and J shed 6 bases, with 16 bases lying between them. Per the germline V gene, CDR1 is SGHAT and CDR2 is FQNNGV. The CDR3 coding sequence is TGTGCCAGCAGCTCCAGGATAGAGACTTTCGAGCAGTACTTC. Translating gives CASSSRIETFEQYF.

This clonotype turned up a few times. The chain recombines TRBV24-1 with TRBJ2-5; tentatively, D is TRBD1 (5 bases). V gave up 3 bases and J gave up 2 bases, with 15 bases separating them. The germline V gene encodes CDR1 KGHDR and CDR2 SFDVKD. The length of the CDR3 is 16 residues. The CDR3 nucleotides are TGTGCCACCAGTGATGGAGCCCAGACAGCACAAGAGACCCAGTACTTC. Amino acids: CATSDGAQTAQETQYF.

The chain is built from TRBV5-1 and TRBJ2-7; 7 nucleotides agree with TRBD2. Germline trimming cut 1 base from V and 4 bases from J; bases unmatched to any gene: 5. Germline values: CDR1 SGHRS, CDR2 YFSETQ. The CDR3 totals 14 residues. The CDR3 bases are TGCGCCAGCAGCTTGCGCCTAGCGGATTACGAGCAGTACTTC. This sequence encodes CASSLRLADYEQYF.

The chain joins TRBV6-5 to TRBJ2-1, with TRBD2 matching over 7 bases. The ends lost 5 bases at V and 4 bases at J; junction bases unmatched: 14. Germline V lookup: CDR1 MNHEY, CDR2 SVGAGI. CDR3 size: 17 residues. CDR3 sequence (DNA): TGTGCCAGCAGTACAGGCGTTGGAGCGGGGATATACAATGAGCAGTTCTTC. Its protein product is CASSTGVGAGIYNEQFF.

The chain recombines TRBV12-3 or TRBV12-4 with TRBJ2-5, with 9 bases lining up with TRBD2. The V segment lost 6 bases and the J segment 4 bases; nucleotides outside the gene matches: 9. The CDR3 spans 15 residues. The CDR3 sequence: CASRGTSHVGETQYF. The DNA of the CDR3 is TGTGCCAGCAGAGGGACTAGCCATGTGGGAGAGACCCAGTACTTC.

The V and J genes are TRBV4-3 and TRBJ2-1; TRBD2 matches 7 bases. The CDR3 runs 16 residues. Trimming took 0 bases from V and 8 from J; bases not matched to a gene: 10. Germline loops: CDR1 LGHNA, CDR2 YSLEER. DNA for the CDR3: TGCGCCAGCAGCCAAGACGTCCGAGGGAGGGGCTATGAGCAGTTCTTC. Translating it yields CASSQDVRGRGYEQFF.

J is TRBJ2-5 and V is TRBV9; no clear D. The V end lost 3 bases, the J end lost 4 bases, and 19 bases lay between the germline ends. The CDR3 covers 16 residues. The germline V gene encodes CDR1 SGDLS and CDR2 YYNGEE. CDR3 coding DNA: TGTGCCAGCAGCGCATCCGGGCTCCCCTGGACAGAGACCCAGTACTTC. Its translation is CASSASGLPWTETQYF.